Reported below is one T cell receptor beta chain. These data are taken from a study of blood T cell repertoires in COVID-19. Study background: Acute-phase and convalescent COVID-19 samples originated in the United States, Italy and Spain. Nucleic acid was either cDNA or gDNA, and it came from T cells, B-cell-depleted T cells, or PBMCs.

Original processing notes: Amplification with reference gene primers provided the estimates of nucleated cell counts. The assay was immunoSEQ multiplex PCR, and TCRdb's table has in-frame clones only and misses some. V and J calls and clone size are copied from that table; D and trimming were computed from the DNA. The sample gives a few hundred thousand clones, 85% of which show up once; roughly 3.4% is in the top ten. From germline, CDR1 is MNHEY and CDR2 SVGEGT. The CDR3 consists of 17 residues. With 5 bases clipped from V and 1 base from J, the junction kept 10 bases outside the gene matches. The genes are TRBV6-2 or TRBV6-3 and TRBJ2-7, with TRBD2 identical over 11 bases. Sequenced sample: peripheral blood. The clonotype comes from a woman between 18 and 29 years old with acute or convalescent COVID-19. CDR3 bases: TGTGCCAGCAGTGCTCCAATTCCTAGCGGGAGGTCCTACGAGCAGTACTTC. It specifies CASSAPIPSGRSYEQYF.